The sequence of this TCR beta chain was determined in a study of blood T cell repertoires in COVID-19. Participants spanned ages 18 to 89 years and resided in about two dozen US areas. Each participant's cohort was designated according to participant-reported clinical history. Profiled with immunoSEQ multiplex PCR; TCRdb holds only in-frame clones, not every one. The table includes around 150,000 clones, 75% to 85% detected once. From germline, CDR1 is MNHEY and CDR2 SMNVEV (reference sequence). The CDR3 has 15 residues. The V and J ends lost 6 bases and 0 bases respectively, with 11 bases between them.

The receptor's source is a man aged 40-49 years who had recovered from COVID-19. Sequenced: PBMCs or T cells enriched from blood (not recorded which). V gene TRBV27 combines with J gene TRBJ2-2; no reliable D call. The CDR3 DNA sequence: TGTGCCAGCAGACCCTGGGCAGCGAACACCGGGGAGCTGTTTTTT. Residues: CASRPWAANTGELFF.